Below, 21 T cell receptor beta chains from the same sample are listed, as sequenced in a study of blood T cell repertoires in COVID-19. Assay: immunoSEQ multiplex PCR; the TCRdb copy retains only in-frame clones and omits some. The data show about 100,000 clones, less than 90% seen once. The sequenced sample consisted of peripheral blood. These TCRs come from a man older than 75 with acute or convalescent COVID-19.

The chain is built from TRBV20-1 and TRBJ2-3; TRBD2 matches 7 bases. The junction had 17 bases not matched to a gene; V was cut back by 3 bases and J by 2 bases. Germline values: CDR1 DFQATT, CDR2 SNEGSKA (reference sequence). This CDR3 is 18 amino acids long. CDR3 sequence reads: CSASRSARGTTNTDTQYF. The CDR3 DNA reads as TGCAGTGCTAGTCGCTCGGCTCGGGGGACTACTAACACAGATACGCAGTATTTT.

This clone has a single count. This chain joins TRBV7-8 and TRBJ2-7; maybe TRBD1 (5 bases). Trimming took 0 bases from V and 6 from J, leaving 12 bases between them. CDR1 and CDR2 (germline): SGHVS, FQNEAQ. There are 14 residues in the CDR3. CDR3 bases: TGTGCCAGCAGCTTAGCTGATCAGGGTACCGAGCAGTACTTC. Protein sequence: CASSLADQGTEQYF.

The chain joins TRBV3-1 (or the pseudogene TRBV3-2) to TRBJ2-1, with 12 positions matching TRBD2. Per the germline V gene, CDR1 is LGHDT and CDR2 is YNNKEL (reference sequence). V lost 3 bases to trimming and J lost 6 bases; unmatched junction nucleotides: 6. The CDR3 contains 16 residues. The DNA for the CDR3 is TGTGCCAGCAGCCAGGTCTCGACTAGCGGGAGCAATGAGCAGTTCTTC. Residues: CASSQVSTSGSNEQFF.

The chain couples TRBV7-2 to TRBJ1-3; D not certain. Germline V gives CDR1 SGHTA, CDR2 FQGNSA. The CDR3 spans 13 residues. V lost 0 bases and J 4 bases, leaving 4 bases between the germline ends. For the CDR3, the DNA is TGTGCCAGCAGCTTAGCGGAGGGAAACACCATATATTTT. This sequence encodes CASSLAEGNTIYF. Based on the CDR3 plus reference TRBV7-2 and TRBJ1-3, the full variable domain is GAGVSQSPSNKVTEKGKDVELRCDPISGHTALYWYRQSLGQGLEFLIYFQGNSAPDKSGLPSDRFSAERTGGSVSTLTIQRTQQEDSAVYLCASSLAEGNTIYFGEGSWLTVV.

The chain combines TRBV2 with TRBJ2-5, with D possibly TRBD2 on 7 matching bases. The CDR3 has 16 residues. Per germline, CDR1 SNHLY and CDR2 FYNNEI. Between the trimmed V and J ends, which lost 2 bases and 5 bases, there was a span of 18 bases. Here the CDR3 reads CASSESGGPKWETQYF. CDR3 in DNA: TGTGCCAGCAGTGAATCCGGGGGGCCAAAATGGGAGACCCAGTACTTC.

The rearrangement links TRBV18 to TRBJ1-2; 10 nucleotides line up with TRBD1. Trimming removed 3 bases from V and 5 bases from J; junction bases left unmatched: 3. Per germline, CDR1 KGHSH and CDR2 LQKENI. CDR3 size: 14 residues. The CDR3, as DNA: TGTGCCAGCTCACCGAGGACAGGGGGTTATGGCTACACCTTC. Encoded protein: CASSPRTGGYGYTF.

This rearrangement joins TRBV29-1 to TRBJ2-1, with TRBD1 matching 8 bases. The CDR3 covers 18 residues. CDR1 is SQVTM and CDR2 is ANQGSEA in the germline V gene. The V segment lost 0 bases and the J segment 7 bases; nucleotides outside the gene matches: 17. The CDR3 coding sequence is TGCAGCGTTGAAGAGATAAGCAGATTAAGGTACAGGGGGAATGAGCAGTTCTTC. It translates to CSVEEISRLRYRGNEQFF.

Only a few counts were recorded for this clone. This chain joins TRBV6-2 or TRBV6-3 and TRBJ2-5; a possible D gene is TRBD2 (5 bases). Germline values: CDR1 MNHEY, CDR2 SVGEGT. V was pared by 3 bases and J by 3 bases, with 17 bases between. CDR3 length: 16 residues. Here the CDR3 DNA reads TGTGCCAGCAGTTATTTCAGGAGTAGGCGGGAAGAGACCCAGTACTTC. Translation: CASSYFRSRREETQYF.

In its sample, this clone was seen once. The chain has TRBV20-1 and TRBJ2-5; D uncertain. V lost 6 bases and J lost 1, with 6 bases in between. The germline V gene has CDR1 DFQATT and CDR2 SNEGSKA (reference sequence). CDR3 length: 11 amino acids. This CDR3 reads CSALLQETQYF. The DNA for the CDR3 is TGCAGTGCCCTTCTCCAAGAGACCCAGTACTTC.

This clone appeared once. The gene calls are TRBV6-1 and TRBJ2-5, with D possibly being TRBD2 (5 bases). V dropped 2 bases and J dropped 1 base, with 14 bases sitting between them. This CDR3 spans 16 amino acids. CDR1 is MNHNS, CDR2 SASEGT, per germline. CDR3 DNA: TGTGCCAGCAGTGAATTAGGTGGACTTGCCCAAGAGACCCAGTACTTC. Translating gives CASSELGGLAQETQYF.

The chain joins TRBV7-2 to TRBJ2-3, with D perhaps matching TRBD1 (5 bases). Germline CDR1 and CDR2: SGHTA and FQGNSA. The V gene lost 5 bases and the J gene lost 3 bases, with 12 bases spanning the gap. This CDR3 is built from 14 residues. CDR3 DNA sequence: TGTGCCAGCAGCGGGGTGGCAGGGACAGATACGCAGTATTTT. The encoded protein is CASSGVAGTDTQYF.

This clone was observed a single time. This chain uses TRBV9 with TRBJ2-3, with D maybe TRBD1 (6 bases). The CDR3 totals 16 residues. Trimming cost V 4 bases and J 6 bases, with 21 bases left between them. CDR1 is SGDLS, CDR2 YYNGEE, per germline. CDR3 residues: CASSPRSQGGLDTQYF. The DNA for the CDR3 is TGTGCCAGCAGCCCCCGGTCGCAAGGGGGTTTGGATACGCAGTATTTT.

The V and J genes are TRBV9 and TRBJ1-1; TRBD1 matches at 9 bases. Germline loops: CDR1 SGDLS, CDR2 YYNGEE. The V segment lost 0 bases and the J segment 3 bases; nucleotides outside the gene matches: 3. The CDR3 is 15 residues long. The CDR3 DNA reads as TGTGCCAGCAGCGTAGAACAGGGGGCTTACACTGAAGCTTTCTTT. Translating it yields CASSVEQGAYTEAFF.

The rearrangement links TRBV6-5 to TRBJ1-1; D might be TRBD1 (5 bases). CDR1 is MNHEY and CDR2 is SVGAGI in the germline V gene. Trimming took off 5 bases at V and 4 bases at J, with 14 bases between the two ends. This CDR3 spans 14 amino acids. The CDR3 is CASSRSRGGTEAFF. CDR3 bases: TGTGCCAGCAGTCGGTCCCGCGGGGGCACTGAAGCTTTCTTT.

V gene TRBV7-3 combines with J gene TRBJ2-2, with D possibly being TRBD2 (6 bases). V shed 1 base and J shed 0 bases, with 12 bases lying between them. Germline V lookup: CDR1 SGHTA, CDR2 FQGTGA. The CDR3 totals 17 residues. The CDR3, as DNA: TGTGCCAGCAGCTTAAGCGCAGCGGGCGCGAACACCGGGGAGCTGTTTTTT. It encodes CASSLSAAGANTGELFF.

This chain uses TRBV6-5 with TRBJ1-5; D unclear. Trimming pared 6 bases from V and 2 bases from J, leaving 14 bases between. CDR1 and CDR2 (germline): MNHEY, SVGAGI. The CDR3 totals 15 residues. The CDR3 loop reads CASRPFPEGNQPQHF. In nucleotides, the CDR3 is TGTGCCAGCAGACCCTTCCCGGAGGGCAATCAGCCCCAGCATTTT.

The rearrangement joins TRBV5-6 to TRBJ2-3; a weak D match, TRBD1 (7 bases). Trimming left V 4 bases short and J 2 bases short, with 14 bases between. There are 15 residues in the CDR3. CDR1 and CDR2 from the germline V gene are SGHDT and YYEEEE. Here the CDR3 reads CASSGGTENTDTQYF. The CDR3 DNA follows: TGTGCCAGCAGCGGAGGGACAGAAAACACAGATACGCAGTATTTT.

The gene calls are TRBV5-5 and TRBJ2-1; possible D gene TRBD1, 5 bases. This CDR3 comprises 15 residues. The V end was cut by 0 bases, the J end by 4 bases, with 11 bases between. Germline values: CDR1 SGHKS, CDR2 YYEKEE (reference sequence). CDR3: CASSLGVQGYNEQFF. CDR3 bases: TGTGCCAGCAGCTTGGGGGTTCAGGGATACAATGAGCAGTTCTTC.

This chain links TRBV18 with TRBJ2-7; D possibly corresponds to TRBD2 (5 bases). Looked up from germline, CDR1 is KGHSH and CDR2 is LQKENI. V dropped 2 bases and J dropped 6 bases, with 14 bases sitting between them. CDR3 length equals 14 residues. The CDR3 DNA reads TGTGCCAGCTCACCAACGGCGGAGGCTGGCGAGCAGTACTTC. This gives the protein CASSPTAEAGEQYF.

The chain uses TRBV5-6 and TRBJ1-5; D is unresolved. Per germline, CDR1 SGHDT and CDR2 YYEEEE. The CDR3 spans 15 residues. V shed 0 bases and J shed 6 bases, with 13 bases lying between them. CDR3: CASSLGPEGGQPQHF. CDR3 in DNA: TGTGCCAGCAGCTTGGGGCCAGAAGGCGGTCAGCCCCAGCATTTT. Drawing the rest from reference TRBV5-6 and TRBJ1-5, the complete variable domain is DAGVTQSPTHLIKTRGQQVTLRCSPKSGHDTVSWYQQALGQGPQFIFQYYEEEERQRGNFPDRFSGHQFPNYSSELNVNALLLGDSALYLCASSLGPEGGQPQHFGDGTRLSIL.

This clone has only one observation. The chain combines TRBV11-2 with TRBJ2-7; the D gene is possibly TRBD1 (7 bases). V was pared by 4 bases and J by 10 bases, with 20 bases between. This CDR3 contains 14 residues. The germline CDR1 and CDR2 sequences are SGHAT and FQNNGV. The CDR3 sequence: CASSSAGRGHFQYF. The CDR3 DNA follows: TGTGCCAGCAGCTCCGCGGGAAGGGGGCATTTCCAGTACTTC.